The following is a TCR beta chain sequence with its context. Sequencing used immunoSEQ multiplex PCR; TCRdb keeps in-frame clones, though not all of them. The sample lists roughly 200,000 clones; around 86% were seen once. These data come from a study of blood T cell repertoires in COVID-19. On the study more broadly: Samples representing acute and convalescent COVID-19 were sourced from the United States, Italy and Spain. PBMCs, B-cell-depleted T cells, or T cells were the source of the cDNA or gDNA that made up the material.

This CDR3 is built from 15 residues. The germline CDR1 and CDR2 sequences are SGHNT and YENEEA. V lost 1 base, J lost 1 base, and 7 bases lay in between. The V call is TRBV11-3, the J call TRBJ2-2; D uncertain. The sample comprised peripheral blood. The clonotype was recovered from a man aged 55 to 70 with acute or convalescent COVID-19. CDR3 amino acids: CASSLGRGNTGELFF. The CDR3, as DNA: TGTGCCAGCAGCTTAGGACGCGGGAACACCGGGGAGCTGTTTTTT.